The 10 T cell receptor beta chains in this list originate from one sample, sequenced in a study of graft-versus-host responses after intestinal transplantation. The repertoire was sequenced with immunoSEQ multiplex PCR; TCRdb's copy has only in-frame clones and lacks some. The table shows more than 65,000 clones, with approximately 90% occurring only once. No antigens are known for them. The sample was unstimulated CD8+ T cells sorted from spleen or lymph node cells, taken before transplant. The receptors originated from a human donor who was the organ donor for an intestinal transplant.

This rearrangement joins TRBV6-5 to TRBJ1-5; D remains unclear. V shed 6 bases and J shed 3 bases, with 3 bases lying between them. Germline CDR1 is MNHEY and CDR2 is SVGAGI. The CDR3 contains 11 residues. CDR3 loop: CASSANQPQHF. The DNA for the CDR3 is TGTGCCAGCAGCGCCAATCAGCCCCAGCATTTT.

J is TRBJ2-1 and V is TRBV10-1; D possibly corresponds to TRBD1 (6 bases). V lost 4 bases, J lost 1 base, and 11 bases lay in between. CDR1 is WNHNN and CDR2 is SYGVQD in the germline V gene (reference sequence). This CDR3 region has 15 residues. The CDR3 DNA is TGCGCCAGCAGTGGGACAGAACTTTCCTACAATGAGCAGTTCTTC. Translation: CASSGTELSYNEQFF.

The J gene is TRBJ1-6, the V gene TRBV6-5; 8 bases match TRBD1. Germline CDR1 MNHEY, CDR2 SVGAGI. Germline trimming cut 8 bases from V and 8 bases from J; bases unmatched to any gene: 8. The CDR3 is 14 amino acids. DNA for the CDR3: TGTGCCAGCCGACAGGGGTGGTTAGATTCACCCCTCCACTTT. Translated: CASRQGWLDSPLHF.

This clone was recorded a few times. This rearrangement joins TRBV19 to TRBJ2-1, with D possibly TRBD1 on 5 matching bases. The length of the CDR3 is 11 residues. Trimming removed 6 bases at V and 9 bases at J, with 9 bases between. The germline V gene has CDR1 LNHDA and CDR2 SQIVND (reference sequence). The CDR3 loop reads CASRSRAEQFF. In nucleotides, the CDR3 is TGTGCCAGTAGGTCCAGGGCTGAGCAGTTCTTC.

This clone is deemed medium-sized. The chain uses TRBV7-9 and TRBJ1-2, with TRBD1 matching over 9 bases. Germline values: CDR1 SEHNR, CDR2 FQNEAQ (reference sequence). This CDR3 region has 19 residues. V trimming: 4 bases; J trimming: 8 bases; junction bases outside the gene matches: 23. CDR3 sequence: CASSSGASGTGFLNLGYTF. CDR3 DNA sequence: TGTGCCAGCAGCTCCGGCGCTTCTGGGACAGGGTTTTTGAATCTCGGCTACACCTTC.

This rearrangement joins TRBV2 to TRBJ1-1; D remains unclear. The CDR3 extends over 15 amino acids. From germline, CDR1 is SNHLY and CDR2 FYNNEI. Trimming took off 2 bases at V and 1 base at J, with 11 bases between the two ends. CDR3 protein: CASSEWSTRNTEAFF. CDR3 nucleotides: TGTGCCAGCAGTGAATGGTCGACACGGAACACTGAAGCTTTCTTT.

CDR3 residues: CASSPGTGDNEQFF. CDR3 DNA: TGCGCCAGCAGCCCGGGGACAGGGGACAATGAGCAGTTCTTC. The rearrangement links TRBV5-1 to TRBJ2-1, with 10 bases aligning to TRBD1. Per the germline V gene, CDR1 is SGHRS and CDR2 is YFSETQ. CDR3 length equals 14 residues. The V segment lost 4 bases and the J segment 5 bases; nucleotides outside the gene matches: 3. Filled out from reference TRBV5-1 and TRBJ2-1, the complete variable domain reads KAGVTQTPRYLIKTRGQQVTLSCSPISGHRSVSWYQQTPGQGLQFLFEYFSETQRNKGNFPGRFSGRQFSNSRSEMNVSTLELGDSALYLCASSPGTGDNEQFFGPGTRLTVL.

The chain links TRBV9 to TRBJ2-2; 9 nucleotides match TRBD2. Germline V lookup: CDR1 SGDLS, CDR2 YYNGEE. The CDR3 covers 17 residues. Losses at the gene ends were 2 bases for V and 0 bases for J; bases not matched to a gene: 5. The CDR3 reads CASSVPASGANTGELFF. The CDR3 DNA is TGTGCCAGCAGCGTCCCTGCTAGCGGGGCGAACACCGGGGAGCTGTTTTTT.

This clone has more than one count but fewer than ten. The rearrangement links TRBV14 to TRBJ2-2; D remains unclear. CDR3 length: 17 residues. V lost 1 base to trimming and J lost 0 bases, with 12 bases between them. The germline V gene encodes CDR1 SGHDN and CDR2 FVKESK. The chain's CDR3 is CASSQGVGSANTGELFF. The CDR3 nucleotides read TGTGCCAGCAGCCAAGGAGTGGGCAGCGCGAACACCGGGGAGCTGTTTTTT.

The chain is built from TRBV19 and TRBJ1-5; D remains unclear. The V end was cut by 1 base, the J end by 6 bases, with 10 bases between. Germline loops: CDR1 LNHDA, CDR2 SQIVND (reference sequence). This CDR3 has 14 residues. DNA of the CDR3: TGTGCCAGTAGTATAGCTTCCGGGGTTCAGCCCCAGCATTTT. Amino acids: CASSIASGVQPQHF. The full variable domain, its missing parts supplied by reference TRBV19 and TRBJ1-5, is DGGITQSPKYLFRKEGQNVTLSCEQNLNHDAMYWYRQDPGQGLRLIYYSQIVNDFQKGDIAEGYSVSREKKESFPLTVTSAQKNPTAFYLCASSIASGVQPQHFGDGTRLSIL.